These 25 T cell receptor beta chains originate from one sample sequenced in a study of blood T cell repertoires in COVID-19. Produced via immunoSEQ multiplex PCR; TCRdb's table is partial and in-frame only. The sample consists of approximately 190,000 clones, around four fifths of them appearing once. Source material: peripheral blood. The receptors were gathered from a human donor with acute or convalescent COVID-19. The donor label of this sample is uncertain.

The chain uses TRBV6-5 and TRBJ1-5, with TRBD1 matching over 7 bases. Germline V gives CDR1 MNHEY, CDR2 SVGAGI. This CDR3 spans 13 amino acids. V lost 6 bases and J lost 6; bases outside the gene matches: 5. The CDR3: CASSSDRVQPQHF. DNA of the CDR3: TGTGCCAGCAGCTCCGACAGGGTTCAGCCCCAGCATTTT.

The chain carries TRBV9 and TRBJ1-1; D gene uncertain. V dropped 0 bases and J dropped 3 bases, with 6 bases sitting between them. This CDR3 has 13 residues. Germline loops: CDR1 SGDLS, CDR2 YYNGEE. The DNA of the CDR3 is TGTGCCAGCAGCGTAGGGCTTCACACTGAAGCTTTCTTT. Translation gives CASSVGLHTEAFF.

The genes are TRBV12-1 and TRBJ2-3; the table's D call, TRBD1, has no DNA check behind it. TRBV12-1 is a known pseudogene. The CDR3 totals 17 residues. CDR3 sequence: CASSITLQGNPPDTQYF. DNA of the CDR3: TGTGCCAGCAGCATCACCCTCCAGGGGAACCCCCCCGATACGCAGTATTTT.

The J gene is TRBJ2-3, the V gene TRBV5-6; 9 bases align to TRBD2. CDR1 is SGHDT and CDR2 is YYEEEE in the germline V gene. Losses at the gene ends were 3 bases for V and 2 bases for J; bases not matched to a gene: 7. The CDR3 length is 16 residues. The CDR3 region has the DNA TGTGCCAGCAGCTCCGAAGGGACTAGCCTCACAGATACGCAGTATTTT. Residues: CASSSEGTSLTDTQYF.

This clone was seen once. The chain employs TRBV13 and TRBJ2-1; 9 nucleotides align to TRBD1. The CDR3 extends over 15 amino acids. With 4 bases clipped from V and 8 bases from J, the junction kept 9 bases outside the gene matches. The V gene's germline CDR1 is PRHDT and CDR2 FYEKMQ (reference sequence). In DNA, the CDR3 is TGTGCCAGCAGCTCCCCCCGGGACAGGGACGATGAGCAGTTCTTC. It translates to CASSSPRDRDDEQFF.

The chain couples TRBV27 to TRBJ2-1, with TRBD2 as a possible D gene (5 bases). Germline V lookup: CDR1 MNHEY, CDR2 SMNVEV (reference sequence). There are 18 residues in the CDR3. V lost 4 bases and J 3 bases, leaving 22 bases between the germline ends. The CDR3 nucleotides are TGTGCCAGCAGTTCCCGATTGAAGCTCGGAGGCGGCTACAATGAGCAGTTCTTC. This gives the protein CASSSRLKLGGGYNEQFF.

This clone was detected only once. The rearrangement joins TRBV6-5 to TRBJ1-2; 7 positions match TRBD1. CDR1 is MNHEY, CDR2 SVGAGI, per germline. This CDR3 spans 13 amino acids. V lost 6 bases, J lost 5 bases, and 6 bases stayed unmatched. CDR3 coding DNA: TGTGCCAGCAGACCCGGACAGGATTATGGCTACACCTTC. Amino acid sequence: CASRPGQDYGYTF.

The chain joins TRBV27 to TRBJ1-6, with 7 positions matching TRBD1. The CDR3 is made up of 15 amino acids. J was trimmed by 3 bases and V by 2 bases; bases with no gene match: 1. Germline lookup yields CDR1 MNHEY and CDR2 SMNVEV (reference sequence). CDR3 sequence reads: CASSLGTDYNSPLHF. CDR3 sequence (DNA): TGTGCCAGCAGTTTAGGGACAGACTATAATTCACCCCTCCACTTT.

The rearrangement joins TRBV19 to TRBJ2-1; 9 bases are a match to TRBD2. CDR3 length: 17 residues. The J segment lost 8 bases and the V segment lost 1 base, leaving 12 bases of the junction unmatched. Germline values: CDR1 LNHDA, CDR2 SQIVND (reference sequence). Here the CDR3 DNA reads TGTGCCAGTAGTATAGCGGGTTCTAGCGGGACGATCTATGAGCAGTTCTTC. Its translation is CASSIAGSSGTIYEQFF.

J is TRBJ2-3 and V is TRBV5-1, with TRBD2 matching over 8 bases. Trimming removed 2 bases from V and 4 bases from J; junction bases left unmatched: 6. The CDR3 has 15 residues. The V gene's germline CDR1 is SGHRS and CDR2 YFSETQ. CDR3 sequence reads: CASSLAGEWADTQYF. The CDR3 DNA reads as TGCGCCAGCAGCTTAGCGGGAGAATGGGCAGATACGCAGTATTTT.

The chain employs TRBV5-4 and TRBJ1-1, with TRBD1 matching over 9 bases. J lost 4 bases, V lost 4 bases, and 11 bases had no gene match. This CDR3 has 16 amino acids. Germline V gene sequence: CDR1 SGHNT, CDR2 YYREEE (reference sequence). CDR3 in amino acids: CASSLRDRVYPTEAFF. CDR3 DNA sequence: TGTGCCAGCAGCCTCCGGGACAGGGTTTATCCCACTGAAGCTTTCTTT.

The chain combines TRBV6-5 with TRBJ2-1, with D tentatively TRBD2 (6 bases). Germline values: CDR1 MNHEY, CDR2 SVGAGI. This CDR3 contains 12 residues. CDR3 amino acids: CHAGTNYNEQFF. The CDR3 bases are TGTCACGCGGGAACCAACTACAATGAGCAGTTCTTC.

The chain combines TRBV4-2 with TRBJ2-7; no firm D call. Germline V gene sequence: CDR1 LGHNA, CDR2 YNFKEQ. CDR3 length: 15 residues. The germline V and J ends were trimmed by 0 bases and 3 bases, with 12 bases remaining between them. In DNA, the CDR3 is TGTGCCAGCAGCCAAGATCGGGTCGAAATCTACGAGCAGTACTTC. As protein: CASSQDRVEIYEQYF.

This clone occurred many times. The chain employs TRBV11-2 and TRBJ2-2; 9 positions match TRBD1. Trimming cost V 5 bases and J 7 bases; bases outside gene matches: 14. The CDR3 sequence is 17 residues long. Germline V CDR1 and CDR2: SGHAT, FQNNGV. CDR3 sequence (DNA): TGTGCCAGCAGCCCAGCTACATCGGGACAGGGTGTCGGGGAGCTGTTTTTT. As protein: CASSPATSGQGVGELFF.

This clone was counted a few times. V usage is TRBV4-1 and J usage is TRBJ2-3; D gene uncertain. The CDR3 extends over 14 amino acids. Per germline, CDR1 MGHRA and CDR2 YSYEKL. The V end lost 2 bases, the J end lost 2 bases, and 8 bases lay between the germline ends. Here the CDR3 reads CASSQYPSTDTQYF. Here the CDR3 DNA reads TGCGCCAGCAGCCAATATCCCTCCACAGATACGCAGTATTTT.

The chain couples TRBV27 to TRBJ1-3; 8 bases are a match to TRBD1. From germline, CDR1 is MNHEY and CDR2 SMNVEV (reference sequence). There are 18 residues in the CDR3. V was clipped by 1 base and J by 0 bases; unmatched bases: 8. CDR3 sequence: CASSLFLGTGTSGNTIYF. DNA of the CDR3: TGTGCCAGCAGTTTATTTTTAGGGACAGGCACCTCTGGAAACACCATATATTTT.

This chain connects TRBV12-3 or TRBV12-4 to TRBJ1-5; D is ambiguous. The CDR3 extends over 13 amino acids. The V end lost 3 bases, the J end lost 5 bases, and 8 bases lay between the germline ends. CDR3 sequence: CASSLTGDQPQHF. The CDR3 DNA reads TGTGCCAGCAGTTTGACCGGGGATCAGCCCCAGCATTTT.

V gene TRBV28 combines with J gene TRBJ2-7, with TRBD2 identical over 12 bases. Germline CDR1 and CDR2: MDHEN and SYDVKM. This CDR3 contains 18 residues. V was pared by 6 bases and J by 1 base, with 13 bases of the junction left unmatched. The DNA for the CDR3 is TGTGCCAGCAGCCGGATAGGGCGAACTAGCGGGGGGTCCTACGAGCAGTACTTC. This encodes CASSRIGRTSGGSYEQYF.

V usage is TRBV4-2 and J usage is TRBJ2-2, with D perhaps matching TRBD1 (6 bases). CDR1 and CDR2 from the germline V gene are LGHNA and YNFKEQ. The V and J ends lost 5 bases and 4 bases respectively, with 17 bases between them. The length of the CDR3 is 16 residues. CDR3 sequence: CASSVDRTGSTGELFF. Here the CDR3 DNA reads TGTGCCAGCAGCGTCGACAGGACCGGTAGCACCGGGGAGCTGTTTTTT.

This clone came up once. The chain recombines TRBV3-1 (or the pseudogene TRBV3-2) with TRBJ2-5; the match to TRBD1 covers 7 bases. V dropped 4 bases and J dropped 1; count of bases not matched to a gene: 9. The CDR3 runs 16 residues. CDR1 and CDR2 from the germline V gene are LGHDT and YNNKEL (reference sequence). The CDR3 nucleotides read TGTGCCAGCAGCCCCTTAGGACAGGCCACCCAAGAGACCCAGTACTTC. Its protein is CASSPLGQATQETQYF.

This chain uses TRBV10-3 with TRBJ2-1; 9 bases map to TRBD2. The germline gives CDR1 ENHRY, CDR2 SYGVKD. Losses at the gene ends were 4 bases for V and 5 bases for J; bases not matched to a gene: 6. The CDR3 is 15 amino acids. CDR3 loop: CAISGSGRSDNEQFF. CDR3 DNA: TGTGCCATCAGTGGTAGCGGGAGAAGTGACAATGAGCAGTTCTTC.

The CDR3 sequence is CASSPGTLRAYEQYF. CDR3 nucleotides: TGTGCCAGCAGTCCCGGAACCCTGAGGGCCTACGAGCAGTACTTC. The chain recombines TRBV27 with TRBJ2-7; tentative D call: TRBD2 (5 bases). The CDR3 length is 15 residues. V was shortened by 5 bases and J by 2 bases, with 16 bases between the two germline ends. Germline loops: CDR1 MNHEY, CDR2 SMNVEV (reference sequence).

A word on this clone: The sample has other DNA sequences that encode this CDR3 too. V gene TRBV20-1 combines with J gene TRBJ1-1; D is undetermined. V shed 3 bases and J shed 7 bases, with 21 bases lying between them. The CDR3 has 15 residues. Germline CDR1 is DFQATT and CDR2 is SNEGSKA (reference sequence). The CDR3 DNA sequence: TGCAGTGCTAGTCGGTCGTTGGCAGCGCCTGATGAAGCTTTCTTT. Translation gives CSASRSLAAPDEAFF.

The gene calls are TRBV27 and TRBJ1-2, with TRBD1 as a possible D gene (6 bases). Between the trimmed V and J ends, which lost 10 bases and 7 bases, there was a span of 19 bases. The CDR3 sequence is 13 residues long. Germline CDR1 and CDR2: MNHEY and SMNVEV (reference sequence). CDR3 in amino acids: CAIPDVGAGGYTF. The CDR3 DNA follows: TGTGCCATTCCCGACGTGGGGGCTGGTGGCTACACCTTC.

V usage is TRBV19 and J usage is TRBJ1-2, with unresolved D. Germline assignment: CDR1 LNHDA and CDR2 SQIVND (reference sequence). Trimming removed 3 bases at V and 4 bases at J, with 9 bases between. This CDR3 region has 13 residues. The CDR3, as DNA: TGTGCCAGTAGTATGCGTAGCTCCTATGGCTACACCTTC. Translation gives CASSMRSSYGYTF.